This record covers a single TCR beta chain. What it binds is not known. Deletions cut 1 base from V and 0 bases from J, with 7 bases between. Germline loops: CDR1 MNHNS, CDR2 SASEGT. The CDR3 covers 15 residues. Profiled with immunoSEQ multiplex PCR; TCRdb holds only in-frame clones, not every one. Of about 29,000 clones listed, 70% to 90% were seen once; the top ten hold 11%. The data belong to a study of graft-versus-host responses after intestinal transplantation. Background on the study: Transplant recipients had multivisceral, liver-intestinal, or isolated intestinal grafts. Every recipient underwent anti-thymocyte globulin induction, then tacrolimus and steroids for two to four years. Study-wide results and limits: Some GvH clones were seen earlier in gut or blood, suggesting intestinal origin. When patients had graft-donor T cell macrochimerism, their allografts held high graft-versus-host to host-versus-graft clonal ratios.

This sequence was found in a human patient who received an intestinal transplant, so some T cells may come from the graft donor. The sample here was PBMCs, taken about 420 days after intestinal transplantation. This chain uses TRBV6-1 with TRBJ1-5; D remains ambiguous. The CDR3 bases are TGTGCCAGCAGTGAAGGCGGAGATAGCAATCAGCCCCAGCATTTT. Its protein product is CASSEGGDSNQPQHF.